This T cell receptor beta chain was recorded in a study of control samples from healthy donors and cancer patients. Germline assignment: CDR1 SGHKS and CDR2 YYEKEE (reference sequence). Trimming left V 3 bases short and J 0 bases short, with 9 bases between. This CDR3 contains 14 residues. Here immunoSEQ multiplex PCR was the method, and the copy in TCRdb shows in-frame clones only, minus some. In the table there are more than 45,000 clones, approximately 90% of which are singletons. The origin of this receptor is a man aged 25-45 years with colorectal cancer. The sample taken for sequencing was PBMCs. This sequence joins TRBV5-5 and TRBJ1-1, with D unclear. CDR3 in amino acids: CASSSGSLNTEAFF. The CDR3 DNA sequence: TGTGCCAGCAGCTCGGGGAGCTTGAACACTGAAGCTTTCTTT. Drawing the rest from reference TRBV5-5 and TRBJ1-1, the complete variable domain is DAGVTQSPTHLIKTRGQQVTLRCSPISGHKSVSWYQQVLGQGPQFIFQYYEKEERGRGNFPDRFSARQFPNYSSELNVNALLLGDSALYLCASSSGSLNTEAFFGQGTRLTVV.